The 19 T cell receptor beta chains below come from one sample, sequenced in a study of blood T cell repertoires in COVID-19 (dated by TCRdb to 2018 to 2020). Library generation was performed with the immunoSEQ multiplex PCR assay. TCRdb took this table from immuneACCESS and kept in-frame rearrangements with V and J called. Such tables lack part of the clones; where checked against another copy, unresolved V genes explain under half of the gap, and the rest is unexplained. A total of more than 150,000 clones appear in this sample, around 84% of them only once. 2.7% of the sample rests with the top ten. Material for sequencing was peripheral blood. Receptor source: a man aged 35-49 years with active or convalescent COVID-19.

V and J are TRBV10-3 and TRBJ1-1; TRBD1 aligns across 10 bases. V shed 9 bases and J 6 bases; nucleotides not matched to a gene: 10. CDR1 and CDR2 from the germline V gene are ENHRY and SYGVKD. The CDR3 loop spans 14 amino acids. The CDR3 DNA reads TGTGCCATTACTCCGACAGGGGGCTCCGCTGAAGCTTTCTTT. Translation gives CAITPTGGSAEAFF.

V gene TRBV5-1 combines with J gene TRBJ2-1; 12 positions agree with TRBD2. CDR3 length equals 17 residues. The J segment lost 5 bases and the V segment lost 1 base, leaving 7 bases of the junction unmatched. Germline CDR1 SGHRS, CDR2 YFSETQ. The CDR3 loop is CASSLSGLAGDNNEQFF. DNA of the CDR3: TGCGCCAGCAGCTTGTCGGGACTAGCGGGCGATAACAATGAGCAGTTCTTC.

The chain joins TRBV3-1 (or the pseudogene TRBV3-2) to TRBJ1-5, with 8 bases fitting TRBD1. Unmatched junction bases numbered 7, after V lost 5 bases and J lost 7 bases. The germline gives CDR1 LGHDT, CDR2 YNNKEL (reference sequence). The CDR3 spans 14 residues. CDR3 region: CASSAQGGGQPQHF. In nucleotides, the CDR3 is TGTGCCAGCAGCGCACAGGGGGGTGGCCAGCCCCAGCATTTT.

The chain combines TRBV30 with TRBJ2-5; 11 bases agree with TRBD1. The germline CDR1 and CDR2 sequences are GTSNPN and SVGIG (reference sequence). The ends lost 0 bases at V and 5 bases at J; junction bases unmatched: 5. The CDR3 has 15 amino acids. The chain's CDR3 is CAWSVLDRGHETQYF. The CDR3 coding sequence is TGTGCCTGGAGTGTGTTGGACAGGGGGCACGAGACCCAGTACTTC.

The chain links TRBV5-4 to TRBJ2-7, with TRBD2 as a possible D gene (6 bases). The V end lost 4 bases, the J end lost 0 bases, and 8 bases lay between the germline ends. This CDR3 comprises 13 residues. Looked up from germline, CDR1 is SGHNT and CDR2 is YYREEE (reference sequence). The CDR3 protein is CASSPGGSYEQYF. The CDR3 nucleotides read TGTGCCAGCAGCCCCGGGGGCTCCTACGAGCAGTACTTC. The full variable domain, rest sourced from reference TRBV5-4 and TRBJ2-7, is ETGVTQSPTHLIKTRGQQVTLRCSSQSGHNTVSWYQQALGQGPQFIFQYYREEENGRGNFPPRFSGLQFPNYSSELNVNALELDDSALYLCASSPGGSYEQYFGPGTRLTVT.

This chain uses TRBV19 with TRBJ1-1; D uncertain. The length of the CDR3 is 12 residues. V was cut by 6 bases and J by 3 bases, with 8 bases left in between. Germline V lookup: CDR1 LNHDA, CDR2 SQIVND (reference sequence). CDR3 residues: CASRGGYTEAFF. The CDR3 coding sequence is TGTGCCAGTAGGGGAGGTTACACTGAAGCTTTCTTT.

Notes on this clone: The sample has other DNA sequences that encode this CDR3 too. The chain carries TRBV7-8 and TRBJ1-5; 7 bases are shared with TRBD1. The CDR3 covers 14 residues. Germline CDR1 SGHVS, CDR2 FQNEAQ. J was trimmed by 7 bases and V by 3 bases; bases with no gene match: 6. The CDR3 sequence: CASSFRDSGQPQHF. Here the CDR3 DNA reads TGTGCCAGCAGCTTTCGGGACAGTGGGCAGCCCCAGCATTTT.

The V gene is TRBV9, the J gene TRBJ2-2; 8 positions match TRBD1. The CDR3 loop spans 17 amino acids. V gave up 7 bases and J gave up 2 bases; unmatched junction bases: 13. CDR1 is SGDLS, CDR2 YYNGEE, per germline. CDR3 sequence reads: CASGLNGGQANTGELFF. The CDR3, as DNA: TGTGCCAGCGGGTTAAACGGGGGACAGGCTAACACCGGGGAGCTGTTTTTT.

J is TRBJ1-1 and V is TRBV28, with D maybe TRBD1 (6 bases). The V gene's germline CDR1 is MDHEN and CDR2 SYDVKM. The V end lost 2 bases, the J end lost 4 bases, and 8 bases lay between the germline ends. The CDR3 extends over 13 amino acids. CDR3 bases: TGTGCCAGCAGTTTAGGGGGCTCCACTGAAGCTTTCTTT. This sequence encodes CASSLGGSTEAFF. The variable domain in full, with the rest retrieved from reference TRBV28 and TRBJ1-1, is DVKVTQSSRYLVKRTGEKVFLECVQDMDHENMFWYRQDPGLGLRLIYFSYDVKMKEKGDIPEGYSVSREKKERFSLILESASTNQTSMYLCASSLGGSTEAFFGQGTRLTVV.

The sample holds one count of this clone. The rearrangement uses TRBV7-9 and TRBJ2-1; D is possibly TRBD2 (5 bases). Trimming took off 2 bases at V and 9 bases at J, with 17 bases between the two ends. Germline V gene data show CDR1 as SEHNR and CDR2 as FQNEAQ (reference sequence). The CDR3 sequence is 15 residues long. The CDR3 here is CASSLNTAGAGEQFF. Here the CDR3 DNA reads TGTGCCAGCAGCTTAAACACTGCGGGTGCGGGTGAGCAGTTCTTC.

The chain combines TRBV9 with TRBJ1-2, with D possibly matching TRBD1 (6 bases). CDR1 is SGDLS and CDR2 is YYNGEE in the germline V gene. V was pared by 3 bases and J by 0 bases, with 24 bases between. The CDR3 is 19 amino acids. DNA for the CDR3: TGTGCCAGCAGCGCAAACCCGGAGAAGGGGGTGAGGGCTAACTATGGCTACACCTTC. Translation: CASSANPEKGVRANYGYTF. The full variable domain, in which reference TRBV9 and TRBJ1-2 provide the parts outside the CDR3, is DSGVTQTPKHLITATGQRVTLRCSPRSGDLSVYWYQQSLDQGLQFLIQYYNGEERAKGNILERFSAQQFPDLHSELNLSSLELGDSALYFCASSANPEKGVRANYGYTFGSGTRLTVV.

The chain joins TRBV14 to TRBJ1-2, with D perhaps TRBD1 (6 bases). Germline V gene sequence: CDR1 SGHDN, CDR2 FVKESK. V was trimmed by 4 bases and J by 6 bases, leaving 12 bases between them. The CDR3 is 13 amino acids. The DNA of the CDR3 is TGTGCCAGCAGCCCGACAGGTCTGGATGGCTACACCTTC. Protein product: CASSPTGLDGYTF.

The chain is built from TRBV7-9 and TRBJ1-2, with 9 positions matching TRBD1. CDR3 length: 14 residues. V lost 4 bases to trimming and J lost 12 bases; unmatched junction nucleotides: 12. Germline values: CDR1 SEHNR, CDR2 FQNEAQ (reference sequence). The CDR3, as DNA: TGTGCCAGCAGCTCTCGGACAGGGGATTCTGTTAACACCTTC. Amino acids: CASSSRTGDSVNTF.

The chain uses TRBV5-5 and TRBJ1-6, with 10 bases that match TRBD1. The CDR3 consists of 16 residues. V was pared by 4 bases and J by 7 bases, with 8 bases of the junction left unmatched. CDR1 SGHKS and CDR2 YYEKEE come from the germline V gene (reference sequence). The CDR3 reads CASSAGTGDDNSPLHF. In nucleotides, the CDR3 is TGTGCCAGCAGCGCCGGGACAGGGGATGACAATTCACCCCTCCACTTT.

CDR3 protein: CASTAETSNTEAFF. The CDR3 nucleotides read TGTGCCAGCACCGCAGAAACCTCAAACACTGAAGCTTTCTTT. V is TRBV2 and J is TRBJ1-1; D gene uncertain. V gave up 7 bases and J gave up 2 bases, with 14 bases separating them. The germline V gene has CDR1 SNHLY and CDR2 FYNNEI. The CDR3 is made up of 14 amino acids.

This chain connects TRBV2 to TRBJ1-2; D not certain. The CDR3 loop spans 12 amino acids. Germline-derived CDR1 and CDR2 are SNHLY and FYNNEI. V lost 8 bases and J 6 bases, leaving 13 bases between the germline ends. CDR3 protein: CASGALHDGYTF. In DNA form, the CDR3 reads TGTGCCAGCGGTGCCTTACACGATGGCTACACCTTC.

The table lists this clone with a count of one. V and J are TRBV14 and TRBJ1-3, with a weak D call TRBD1 (5 bases). This CDR3 comprises 13 residues. Trimming took off 6 bases at V and 7 bases at J, with 13 bases between the two ends. CDR1 is SGHDN and CDR2 is FVKESK in the germline V gene. The DNA of the CDR3 is TGTGCCAGCAGTACGATTGGGGCCAACACCATATATTTT. Translation gives CASSTIGANTIYF.

The chain uses TRBV10-3 and TRBJ2-3; 7 nucleotides agree with TRBD2. CDR3 length: 18 residues. Trimming removed 2 bases from V and 0 bases from J; junction bases left unmatched: 11. CDR1 and CDR2 from the germline V gene are ENHRY and SYGVKD. DNA of the CDR3: TGTGCCATCAGTGAGCTGACCCCAAAGCGGGGAAGCACAGATACGCAGTATTTT. Protein sequence: CAISELTPKRGSTDTQYF.

This clone showed up just once. This chain joins TRBV9 and TRBJ2-1; 11 bases are a match to TRBD2. This CDR3 comprises 17 residues. The germline V gene encodes CDR1 SGDLS and CDR2 YYNGEE. The V gene end was trimmed by 0 bases and the J gene end by 4 bases; junction bases not matched to a gene: 6. CDR3 amino acids: CASSVGASGGSYNEQFF. The CDR3 nucleotides are TGTGCCAGCAGCGTAGGGGCTAGCGGGGGGTCGTACAATGAGCAGTTCTTC.